The TCR beta chain described here comes from a study of T cell responses to AZD1222 COVID-19 vaccine. Study background: Whether given at about 4 or about 12 weeks, second doses were pooled. Study results and caveats: In a largely white British group with more females than males, clonal diversity was possibly underestimated. The span of vaccine-associated CD4 TCRs extended across spike, with dominance at 160-218 and 743-854. Without day 14 samples, only post-peak T cell repertoires were studied.

Details on this clone: Its antigen remains unidentified.

V gave up 0 bases and J gave up 1 base, with 6 bases separating them. The CDR3 has 14 amino acids. Per the germline V gene, CDR1 is LGHNA and CDR2 is YSLEER. The table came from immunoSEQ multiplex PCR; TCRdb's copy has only in-frame clones and leaves some out. The repertoire holds 87,000 or so clones, around 91% seen once, with about 8.4% in the top ten. This chain links TRBV4-3 with TRBJ1-2; no clear D. The input for sequencing was peripheral blood, taken on day 0 of AZD1222 vaccination. The receptor comes from an adult in good health. In nucleotides, the CDR3 is TGCGCCAGCAGCCAAGAGTTCCGTAACTATGGCTACACCTTC. This translates into CASSQEFRNYGYTF.